This T cell receptor (beta chain) was found in a study of T cell changes during pregnancy in multiple sclerosis. Assay used: immunoSEQ multiplex PCR; TCRdb lists only in-frame clones, some missing. The sample gives about 44,000 clones, roughly 92% of which show up once; 1% to 1.5% is in the top ten. This CDR3 has 14 residues. In germline, CDR1 is SGHAT, CDR2 FQNNGV. J lost 3 bases, V lost 3 bases, and 4 bases had no gene match. The chain carries TRBV11-2 and TRBJ2-7, with TRBD2 identical over 8 bases. The specimen sequenced was peripheral blood. This clonotype originated in a female donor with multiple sclerosis, enrolled in a pregnancy study. The CDR3 loop is CASSLRLAIYEQYF. The CDR3 DNA reads as TGTGCCAGCAGCTTGAGACTAGCGATCTACGAGCAGTACTTC.